Detailed here is one TCR beta chain. Primers included in the PCR were 60 Vbeta and 13 Jbeta primers. Clones were read by immunoSEQ multiplex PCR, and TCRdb kept only the in-frame ones, dropping some. The table includes more than 20,000 clones, nearly 80% detected once. This record belongs to a study of cytomegalovirus exposure and HLA in healthy donors. Germline CDR1 SGHVS, CDR2 FNYEAQ. The CDR3 runs to 17 residues. The germline V and J ends were trimmed by 0 bases and 0 bases, with 12 bases remaining between them. This chain uses TRBV7-6 with TRBJ1-3, with D unclear. Sequencing was carried out using PBMCs. The sequence was obtained from a male donor in good health and CMV-seronegative. DNA of the CDR3: TGTGCCAGCAGCTTAGCGGCCAGAATCTTCTCTGGAAACACCATATATTTT. Translation: CASSLAARIFSGNTIYF.